This T cell receptor beta chain was captured by sequencing in a study of control samples from healthy donors and cancer patients. Only in-frame clones appear in the TCRdb table, and some are missing; sequencing was by immunoSEQ multiplex PCR. The table shows about 94,000 clones, with less than 95% occurring only once. The ends were cut back, 4 bases at V and 1 base at J, with 11 bases in the middle. The CDR3 runs to 15 residues. From germline, CDR1 is MGHRA and CDR2 YSYEKL. This rearrangement joins TRBV4-1 to TRBJ1-3, with D uncertain. Material for sequencing was blood. The sequence came from a woman between 18 and 30 years old in good health. Here the CDR3 reads CASSLFKNSGNTIYF. CDR3 DNA: TGCGCCAGCAGCCTATTTAAAAATTCTGGAAACACCATATATTTT.